This is a list of T cell receptor beta chains from one sample in a study of blood T cell repertoires in COVID-19. Repertoires were generated with immunoSEQ multiplex PCR, while TCRdb's copy carries only in-frame clones and drops some. The profile shows about 80,000 clones, about nine tenths of them singletons. Sequenced material: peripheral blood. The receptors were sampled from a woman older than 75 with acute or convalescent COVID-19. Both conserved end residues are part of each CDR3. Each record gives: D gene, V gene, CDR3 protein. The D gene is left open where the match is weak.

d_gene: TRBD2; v_gene: TRBV6-6; CDR3aa: CASRLSGGPRTDTQYF
d_gene: -; v_gene: TRBV2; CDR3aa: CAGRVTLDTGLFF
d_gene: -; v_gene: TRBV5-8; CDR3aa: CASSSAGTDTQYF
d_gene: -; v_gene: TRBV30; CDR3aa: CAWRGRSHRNEQFF
d_gene: TRBD2; v_gene: TRBV9; CDR3aa: CASSALAGGLKFF
d_gene: -; v_gene: TRBV7-2; CDR3aa: CASSQGRLDSGANVLTF
d_gene: -; v_gene: TRBV10-3; CDR3aa: CAISAGVLTYEQYF
d_gene: -; v_gene: TRBV9; CDR3aa: CASSPTDRPGEQYF
d_gene: TRBD2; v_gene: TRBV7-9; CDR3aa: CASSSTVTSVNTQYF
d_gene: -; v_gene: TRBV5-1; CDR3aa: CASSPDGKPQHF
d_gene: TRBD2; v_gene: TRBV7-9; CDR3aa: CASSLAGGGAGEQFF
d_gene: -; v_gene: TRBV20-1; CDR3aa: CSASNTDTQYF
d_gene: -; v_gene: TRBV15; CDR3aa: CATSRIRGETNQPQHF
d_gene: TRBD2; v_gene: TRBV7-2; CDR3aa: CASSPQSGGPDTQYF
d_gene: TRBD1; v_gene: TRBV2; CDR3aa: CASSAMRDRAITSNYGYTF
d_gene: -; v_gene: TRBV30; CDR3aa: CAGGWLGRTEAFF
d_gene: TRBD1; v_gene: TRBV19; CDR3aa: CASSRQGNTGELFF
d_gene: TRBD2; v_gene: TRBV29-1; CDR3aa: CSVGGTSSTYEQYF
d_gene: TRBD1; v_gene: TRBV18; CDR3aa: CASSPDRVGNTIYF
d_gene: TRBD1; v_gene: TRBV6-7; CDR3aa: CASSYRGQYGYTF
d_gene: TRBD1; v_gene: TRBV5-1; CDR3aa: CASSPRQGLYGYTF
d_gene: TRBD1; v_gene: TRBV6-5; CDR3aa: CASSKQGAADEKLFF
d_gene: -; v_gene: TRBV19; CDR3aa: CASSMGRRETQYF
d_gene: TRBD2; v_gene: TRBV7-2; CDR3aa: CASSLDLGGQETQYF
d_gene: TRBD1; v_gene: TRBV9; CDR3aa: CARSPGGNYGYTF
d_gene: TRBD1; v_gene: TRBV12-3/TRBV12-4; CDR3aa: CASSSDRVHGYTF
d_gene: -; v_gene: TRBV2; CDR3aa: CASSQGTNTGELFF